This TCR beta chain was retrieved from a study of blood T cell repertoires in COVID-19. Clones were sequenced by immunoSEQ multiplex PCR, and TCRdb holds only the in-frame ones, with some missing. The table lists around 260,000 clones, 80% to 90% of them singletons. This clone was counted only a few times. The sequence was collected from a woman between 45 and 60 years old with acute or convalescent COVID-19. The sample comprised peripheral blood.

CDR3 protein: CASSPGTSGSGLEQYF. The DNA of the CDR3 is TGTGCCAGCAGCCCCGGGACTAGCGGGAGTGGGCTCGAGCAGTACTTC. The V gene is TRBV5-4, the J gene TRBJ2-7, with 14 positions matching TRBD2. The CDR3 runs 16 residues. V gave up 4 bases and J gave up 6 bases; unmatched junction bases: 9. The V gene's germline CDR1 is SGHNT and CDR2 YYREEE (reference sequence).